This record looks at one T cell receptor (beta chain) sequence and its context. The antigen it recognizes is unknown. Per-base qualities were not stored, and no clone one base away is much larger. The donors were healthy, HIV-negative adults with no recently reported acute infections or vaccinations. All donors were Caucasian adults living in Nashville, Tennessee, USA. CD8 memory samples were composed of magnetically selected CD45RO+ cells combined with CCR7-negative CD45RA+ effector memory (TemRA) cells. Blood was collected by leukapheresis, and PBMCs were isolated by Ficoll-Histopaque density gradient centrifugation and then cryopreserved in liquid nitrogen vapor phase. Analytical flow cytometry was used to check the purity and quantity of every magnetically sorted T cell population. Each sorted fraction had its genomic DNA isolated and then quantified by UV absorbance on a Nanodrop 2000c. The germline V gene specifies MNHNS as CDR1 and SASEGT as CDR2. Trimmed from V: 4 bases; trimmed from J: 6 bases; junction bases lacking a gene match: 17. Spanning cysteine to phenylalanine, the CDR3 consists of 18 amino acids. Just the 54-base CDR3 DNA is kept, in frame starting at base 1.

The sample comes from a study of shared clonotypes between healthy human individuals (dated by TCRdb to 2018 to 2021). As for the study more broadly: The cohort comprised two women and a few men aged 18 to 49 years. Per donor, three plates each were used for CD4 naive and CD4 memory, two for CD8 naive, and one for CD8 memory. Blood TCR repertoires of several healthy adults were deeply sequenced to estimate repertoire size and the extent of clonotype sharing between individuals. To increase sequencing depth and limit assay-specific biases, different laboratories used diverse techniques to prepare libraries and sequence TCR repertoires. Each donor's leukapheresis produced roughly between about 0.8 and 8.9 billion PBMCs.

What the study reported, not specific to this receptor: Incomplete sequencing was indicated by rarefaction of sorted-subset datasets, despite the large sequencing depth. Sharing across a handful of donors was observed for 4.5% to 6.5% of naive CD4, about 3.2% of naive CD8, about 2.5% of memory CD4, and about 0.4% of memory CD8 clonotypes. The genetic and exposure-history diversity represented was limited by the small number of donors. Naive subsets generally had larger estimated clonotype richness than memory subsets did. Compared with non-shared clonotypes, clonotypes shared by all four sorted-subset donors had higher generation probabilities. Sampling was restricted to blood, and TCR repertoires in tissues likely differ from the TCR repertoires found in blood. Pairwise subsampling led to the expectation that sequencing depth would affect the degree of clonotype sharing among donors.

Using the deep immunoSEQ assay, multiplex PCR amplified TCR CDR3 regions from genomic DNA. Extracted genomic DNA from each cell subset was spread evenly across all wells of several immunoSEQ 96-well plates, with each plate serving as a replicate. For sorted subsets, around 200 ng genomic DNA, equal to 25,000 to 35,000 T cell genomes, was loaded into each replicate PCR. Purified libraries were measured with a Qubit 3.0 fluorometer, size-checked on a Bioanalyzer 2100, and measured again with the KAPA Library Quantification kit. Every immunoSEQ 96-well plate was sequenced on a dedicated single-read 150-cycle Illumina NextSeq 550 flow cell. The source study handled its data this way. Because only junctional sequences without quality scores were contained in the immunoSEQ output, filtering matching that applied to full-length reads could not be performed. To assign V/J genes and CDR3, sequences were annotated against IMGT germline references using PyIR, a Python wrapper for IgBLAST v1.9. Reads with weak V/J assignments (E-value above 1e-6), missing CDR3, stop codons, out-of-frame junctions, or ambiguous translated residues were removed. A V3J clonotype was defined by an identical inferred V gene, J gene, and CDR3 amino acid sequence. Percentage overlap between repertoires was calculated by dividing the number of shared unique clonotypes by the size of the smaller repertoire. Three approaches were used to assess repertoire richness: RTK rarefaction, the Chao1 estimator, and Recon v2.1 estimates of unobserved clonotypes. OLGA was used to compute generation probabilities for all TCRbeta clonotypes that the gDNA method yielded from a few donors. The clones in this table, taken by TCRdb from immuneACCESS, are in-frame only. Not every clone is retained; where verified, under half of the shortfall comes from an unresolved V gene, and the cause of the rest is unknown. For V, J and clone size, that table is used; D and trimming come from the DNA. Present in this sample are roughly 400,000 clones, around 96% of which were seen just once. Together, the top ten hold around 0.3% of the sample.

The clonotype comes from a man aged 25-45 years in good health. The chain links TRBV6-1 with TRBJ2-2; TRBD2 fits 7 bases in the junction. The sample was memory CD8+ T cells sorted from blood. Per the publication, the cell subset or site label means: CD45RO+ cells pooled with CCR7-negative TemRA cells. The CDR3 corresponds to CASSALGLAAGVSGELFF. The nucleotides read TGTGCCAGCAGTGCTTTGGGATTAGCTGCGGGAGTGTCCGGGGAGCTGTTTTTT.